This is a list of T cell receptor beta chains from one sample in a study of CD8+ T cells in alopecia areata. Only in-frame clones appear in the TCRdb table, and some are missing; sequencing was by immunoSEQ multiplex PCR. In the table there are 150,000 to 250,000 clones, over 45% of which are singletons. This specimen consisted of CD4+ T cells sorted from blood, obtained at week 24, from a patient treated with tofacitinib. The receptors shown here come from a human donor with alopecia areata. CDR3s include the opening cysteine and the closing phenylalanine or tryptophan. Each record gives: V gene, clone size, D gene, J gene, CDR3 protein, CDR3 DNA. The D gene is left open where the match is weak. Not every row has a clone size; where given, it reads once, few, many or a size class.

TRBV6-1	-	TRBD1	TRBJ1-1	CASSRQGNTEAFF	TGTGCCAGCAGTCGACAGGGGAACACTGAAGCTTTCTTT
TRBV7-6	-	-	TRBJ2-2	CASSLDRDIGELFF	TGTGCCAGCAGCTTAGATAGGGATATCGGGGAGCTGTTTTTT
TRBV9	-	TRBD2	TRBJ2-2	CASGRRGSTGELFF	TGTGCCAGCGGCAGGCGGGGGAGCACCGGGGAGCTGTTTTTT
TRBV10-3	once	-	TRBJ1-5	CAISEGLSGNQPQHF	TGTGCCATCAGTGAGGGGCTCTCGGGCAATCAGCCCCAGCATTTT
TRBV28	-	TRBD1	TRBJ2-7	CASTAGTGNAEQYF	TGTGCCAGCACTGCCGGGACAGGGAACGCCGAGCAGTACTTC
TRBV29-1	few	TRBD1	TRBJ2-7	CSVWDSSYEQYF	TGCAGCGTTTGGGACAGCAGCTACGAGCAGTACTTC
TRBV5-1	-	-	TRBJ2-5	CASSFQGTQETQYF	TGCGCCAGCAGCTTCCAGGGAACCCAAGAGACCCAGTACTTC
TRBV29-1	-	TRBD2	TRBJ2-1	CSVKLAKGYNEQFF	TGCAGCGTTAAACTAGCGAAAGGCTACAATGAGCAGTTCTTC
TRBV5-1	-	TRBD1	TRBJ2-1	CASSFGQGAYNEQFF	TGCGCCAGCAGCTTTGGACAGGGAGCCTACAATGAGCAGTTCTTC
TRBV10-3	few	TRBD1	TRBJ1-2	CAISEDPGGGYTF	TGTGCCATCAGTGAGGATCCAGGGGGAGGCTACACCTTC
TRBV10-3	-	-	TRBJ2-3	CAISARDPSTDTQYF	TGTGCCATCAGTGCCCGGGACCCTAGCACAGATACGCAGTATTTT
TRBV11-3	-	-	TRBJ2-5	CASSWGDSHYF	TGTGCCAGCAGCTGGGGGGACTCGCACTACTTC
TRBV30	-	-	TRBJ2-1	CAVRKGGLPYNEQFF	TGTGCTGTCAGGAAAGGGGGACTACCCTACAATGAGCAGTTCTTC
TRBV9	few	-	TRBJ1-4	CASSGHGTAEKLFF	TGTGCCAGCAGCGGTCACGGGACCGCTGAAAAACTGTTTTTT
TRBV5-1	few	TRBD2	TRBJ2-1	CASSLVAGGPGEQFF	TGCGCCAGCAGCTTGGTAGCGGGAGGACCAGGTGAGCAGTTCTTC
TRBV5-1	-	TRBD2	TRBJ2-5	CASSPGTSGGGLAAQYF	TGCGCCAGCAGCCCCGGGACTAGCGGGGGGGGCCTAGCGGCCCAGTACTTC
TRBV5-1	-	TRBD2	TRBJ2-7	CASSWRLAGRSGEQYF	TGCGCCAGCAGCTGGAGACTAGCGGGACGGTCGGGGGAGCAGTACTTC
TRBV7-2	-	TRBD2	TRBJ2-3	CASSSWRGGVTDTQYF	TGTGCCAGCAGCTCGTGGCGGGGGGGCGTGACAGATACGCAGTATTTT
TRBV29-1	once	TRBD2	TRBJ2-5	CSVGEAGGHGETQYF	TGCAGCGTTGGGGAAGCGGGAGGGCACGGAGAGACCCAGTACTTC
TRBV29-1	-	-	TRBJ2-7	CSGAPPREQYF	TGCAGCGGCGCCCCCCCTCGCGAGCAGTACTTC
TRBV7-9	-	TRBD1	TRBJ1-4	CASSLEPGQGNEKLFF	TGTGCCAGCAGCTTAGAACCGGGACAGGGGAATGAAAAACTGTTTTTT
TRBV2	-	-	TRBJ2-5	CASSELRKGTSETQYF	TGTGCCAGCAGTGAACTTCGTAAGGGGACCTCGGAGACCCAGTACTTC
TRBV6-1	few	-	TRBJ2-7	CASTGGQFGEQYF	TGTGCCAGCACCGGAGGACAGTTCGGTGAGCAGTACTTC
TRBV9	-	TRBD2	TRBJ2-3	CASSAPSGTTKRDTQYF	TGTGCCAGCAGCGCCCCCTCCGGGACTACCAAAAGAGATACGCAGTATTTT
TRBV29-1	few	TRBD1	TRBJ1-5	CSVQTGSVGPNQPQHF	TGCAGCGTCCAGACAGGGTCGGTGGGACCCAATCAGCCCCAGCATTTT
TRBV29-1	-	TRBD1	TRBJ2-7	CSVGPGQGGFDEQYF	TGCAGCGTTGGACCCGGACAGGGTGGGTTCGACGAGCAGTACTTC
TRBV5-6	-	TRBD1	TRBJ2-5	CASSLEGTGRETQYF	TGTGCCAGCAGCTTGGAAGGGACAGGGAGAGAGACCCAGTACTTC
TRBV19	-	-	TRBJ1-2	CASRGYGYTF	TGTGCCAGTAGAGGCTATGGCTACACCTTC
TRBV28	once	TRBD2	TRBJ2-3	CASSRRVAGGGDTQYF	TGTGCCAGCAGCAGAAGGGTAGCGGGAGGAGGAGATACGCAGTATTTT
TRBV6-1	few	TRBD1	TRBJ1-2	CASSPTLTGSYGYTF	TGTGCCAGCAGTCCTACCTTGACAGGGAGCTATGGCTACACCTTC
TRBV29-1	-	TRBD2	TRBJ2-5	CSVGPAGGPETQYF	TGCAGCGTTGGTCCAGCGGGAGGGCCGGAGACCCAGTACTTC
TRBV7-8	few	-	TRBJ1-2	CASSQTADGGYTF	TGTGCCAGCAGCCAGACAGCGGATGGAGGCTACACCTTC
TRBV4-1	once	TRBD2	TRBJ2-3	CASSQPLAGDTQYF	TGCGCCAGCAGCCAACCACTAGCGGGGGACACGCAGTATTTT
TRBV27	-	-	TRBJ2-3	CASSLRQRTDTQYF	TGTGCCAGCAGTTTACGGCAGAGAACAGATACGCAGTATTTT
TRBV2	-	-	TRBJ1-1	CASSVRGDTEAFF	TGTGCCAGCAGCGTTAGGGGGGACACTGAAGCTTTCTTT
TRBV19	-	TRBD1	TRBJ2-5	CASSVGQQETQYF	TGTGCCAGTAGTGTGGGACAGCAAGAGACCCAGTACTTC
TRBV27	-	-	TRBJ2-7	CASRALPYEQYF	TGTGCCAGCAGAGCATTGCCTTACGAGCAGTACTTC
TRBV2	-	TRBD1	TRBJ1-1	CASSEGQDAEAFF	TGTGCCAGCAGTGAGGGACAGGACGCTGAAGCTTTCTTT
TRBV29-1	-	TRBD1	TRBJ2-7	CSVPGTGQSEQYF	TGCAGCGTTCCCGGGACAGGGCAAAGCGAGCAGTACTTC
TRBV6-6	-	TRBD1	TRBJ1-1	CASSQGQTINTEAFF	TGTGCCAGCAGCCAGGGACAGACCATTAACACTGAAGCTTTCTTT
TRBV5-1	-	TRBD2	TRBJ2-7	CASSLRGLAYEQYF	TGCGCCAGCAGCCTGAGAGGACTAGCATACGAGCAGTACTTC
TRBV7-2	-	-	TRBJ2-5	CASSHGHTLGETQYF	TGTGCCAGCAGTCACGGACACACGTTGGGGGAGACCCAGTACTTC
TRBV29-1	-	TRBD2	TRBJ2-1	CSVQRLAGDNEQFF	TGCAGCGTCCAAAGACTAGCGGGGGACAATGAGCAGTTCTTC
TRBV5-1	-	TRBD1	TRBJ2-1	CASSVSGTGVEQFF	TGCGCCAGCAGCGTCTCCGGGACAGGGGTTGAGCAGTTCTTC
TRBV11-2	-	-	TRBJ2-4	CASSTGEANIQYF	TGTGCCAGCTCCACGGGTGAGGCGAACATTCAGTACTTC
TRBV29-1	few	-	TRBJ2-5	CSVTSAGGGGWETQYF	TGCAGCGTTACCTCCGCGGGCGGGGGCGGTTGGGAGACCCAGTACTTC
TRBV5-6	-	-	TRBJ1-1	CASSFGFGGEAFF	TGTGCCAGCAGTTTTGGTTTCGGGGGTGAAGCTTTCTTT